A selection of T cell receptor beta chains follows, all from one sample in a study of T cell responses to AZD1222 COVID-19 vaccine. Measured with immunoSEQ multiplex PCR; TCRdb has only the in-frame clones, and not every one. The table shows about 97,000 clones, with around 89% occurring only once. Sequences were derived from peripheral blood, sampled on day 0 of AZD1222 vaccination. These receptors all come from an adult in good health. CDR3s include the opening cysteine and the closing phenylalanine or tryptophan. A D gene is named only where the DNA matches it firmly. Not all rows give a size; the values are once, few, many and, for expanded clones, a class.

v_call	clone_size	j_call	d_call	cdr3_nt	cdr3_aa
TRBV28	.	TRBJ1-5	.	TGTGCCAGCAAAAACCCAGGGGAATGGGGTCAGCCCCAGCATTTT	CASKNPGEWGQPQHF
TRBV6-2/TRBV6-3	.	TRBJ1-1	.	TGTGCCAGCAGTTTCCAGGGCGAGAGGTCGGCTTTCTTT	CASSFQGERSAFF
TRBV28	.	TRBJ1-2	.	TGTGCCAGCACTCCGGGGGCTCGTTACTATGGCTACACCTTC	CASTPGARYYGYTF
TRBV5-4	few	TRBJ1-3	.	TGTGCCACCTCCCGGGGATCGGGAAACACCATATATTTT	CATSRGSGNTIYF
TRBV20-1	.	TRBJ1-2	.	TGCAGTGCTAGTCCAAGCTATGGCTACACCTTC	CSASPSYGYTF
TRBV24-1	.	TRBJ1-2	TRBD1	TGTGCCACCAGCCAGGGACCGGGACAGGGGGGGGGCTACACCTTC	CATSQGPGQGGGYTF
TRBV7-9	.	TRBJ2-3	TRBD2	TGTGCCAGCAGCTTAGTTAATAGCGGGGACCTCACAGATACGCAGTATTTT	CASSLVNSGDLTDTQYF
TRBV12-3/TRBV12-4	once	TRBJ1-6	.	TGTGCCAGCAGTTTAGCAAAGAATTCACCCCTCCACTTT	CASSLAKNSPLHF
TRBV5-1	.	TRBJ2-7	.	TGCGCCAGCAGCTCTTATGGACGGGCCCGGGGCTACGAGCAGTACTTC	CASSSYGRARGYEQYF
TRBV5-1	once	TRBJ1-1	TRBD1	TGCGCCAGCAGCCCGCAGACAGGGGTGAACACTGAAGCTTTCTTT	CASSPQTGVNTEAFF
TRBV7-3	.	TRBJ2-3	TRBD2	TGTGCCAGCAGCCCCCAGGCAGCGGGAGGGGCAGATACGCAGTATTTT	CASSPQAAGGADTQYF
TRBV6-1	few	TRBJ1-5	.	TGTGCCAGCAGTGAAACCTTGACATCTGCGCATCAGCCCCAGCATTTT	CASSETLTSAHQPQHF
TRBV7-2	.	TRBJ1-5	.	TGTGCCAGCAGCTTATCGTCGGGAAGTGGCAATCAGCCCCAGCATTTT	CASSLSSGSGNQPQHF
TRBV5-4	.	TRBJ1-2	TRBD1	TGTGCCAGCAGCTCGTGGACAGGGGCAGATGGCTACACCTTC	CASSSWTGADGYTF
TRBV11-2	.	TRBJ2-5	TRBD1	TGTGCCAGCAGCCCACAGGGGGGTGCGGAGACCCAGTACTTC	CASSPQGGAETQYF
TRBV4-2	few	TRBJ1-1	.	TGTGCCAGCAGCCAGCCCGGGACGAATATACCTGAAGCTTTCTTT	CASSQPGTNIPEAFF
TRBV25-1	once	TRBJ1-2	TRBD1	TGTGCCAGCAGTGAATCCCGGACAGGGGAGGTTTATGGCTACACCTTC	CASSESRTGEVYGYTF
TRBV19	.	TRBJ2-5	TRBD2	TGTGCCAGTAGTATAGATGGAGCGGGAGTGGAGACCCAGTACTTC	CASSIDGAGVETQYF
TRBV9	once	TRBJ1-5	TRBD1	TGTGCCAGCAGCGCTGGGGACAGGAATCAGCCCCAGCATTTT	CASSAGDRNQPQHF
TRBV4-3	.	TRBJ1-4	TRBD1	TGCGCCAGCAGCCAGGGGGACAGGGACAGGGAAAAACTGTTTTTT	CASSQGDRDREKLFF
TRBV5-1	.	TRBJ2-1	TRBD2	TGCGCCAGCAGCCCTGGGACTAGCGGGGCCTACAATGAGCAGTTCTTC	CASSPGTSGAYNEQFF
TRBV7-2	.	TRBJ1-3	.	TGTGCCAGCAGCTTTGGGCAGGGGCTCGGAAACACCATATATTTT	CASSFGQGLGNTIYF
TRBV7-9	.	TRBJ2-1	.	TGTGCCAGCAGCCTTAGGGGATTCCCAGACAATGAGCAGTTCTTC	CASSLRGFPDNEQFF
TRBV5-4	.	TRBJ1-1	TRBD1	TGTGCCAGCAGCTTAGAGGGGGCGGACACTGAAGCTTTCTTT	CASSLEGADTEAFF
TRBV3-1/TRBV3-2	.	TRBJ1-2	.	TGTGCCAGCAGCCAAGGCGGGAGCGTAGGCTCCTATGGCTACACCTTC	CASSQGGSVGSYGYTF
TRBV5-4	.	TRBJ2-5	.	TGTGCCAGCAGCCTTGTGGCGGGGGCCTTTCAAGAGACCCAGTACTTC	CASSLVAGAFQETQYF
TRBV6-5	.	TRBJ1-6	TRBD1	TGTGCCAGCAGTTTCGGACAGGTGAATTCACCCCTCCACTTT	CASSFGQVNSPLHF
TRBV7-9	.	TRBJ2-2	TRBD2	TGTGCCAGCAGCACTCGGGACAGGGAAGGACTAGCGGGCCTTGAGCTGTTTTTT	CASSTRDREGLAGLELFF
TRBV2	.	TRBJ2-7	TRBD2	TGTGCCAGCAGACAGACTAGCGGAGGCTACGAGCAGTACTTC	CASRQTSGGYEQYF
TRBV7-9	.	TRBJ1-6	.	TGTGCCAGCAGCCCCTCGGGGGCGTGGTCACCCCTCCACTTT	CASSPSGAWSPLHF
TRBV11-2	.	TRBJ2-3	TRBD2	TGTGCCAGCAGCCCGGGACTAGCGGGAGGGCCGCCGAATTTT	CASSPGLAGGPPNF
TRBV6-5	.	TRBJ1-5	TRBD1	TGTGCCAGCAGTTCCCAGGGGGGGCATAGCAATCAGCCCCAGCATTTT	CASSSQGGHSNQPQHF
TRBV6-2/TRBV6-3	.	TRBJ1-2	.	TGTGCCAGCAGCCCCCAGGCCTATGGCTACACCTTC	CASSPQAYGYTF
TRBV7-2	.	TRBJ2-7	.	TGTGCCAGCAGCTTAGAGGCAGGGAATTACGAGCAGTACTTC	CASSLEAGNYEQYF
TRBV12-3/TRBV12-4	.	TRBJ2-1	.	TGTGCCAGCAAGCTCTCCTACAATGAGCAGTTCTTC	CASKLSYNEQFF
TRBV9	.	TRBJ2-1	.	TGTGCCAGCAGCGTACGGCCGAGCTCCTACAATGAGCAGTTCTTC	CASSVRPSSYNEQFF
TRBV7-3	.	TRBJ1-3	.	TGTGCCAGCAGCACCCAGGGGAGCTCTGGAAACACCATATATTTT	CASSTQGSSGNTIYF
TRBV5-1	.	TRBJ1-6	.	TGCGCCAGCAGCTCGGCGGGAGACTCCTATAATTCACCCCTCCACTTT	CASSSAGDSYNSPLHF
TRBV11-2	.	TRBJ1-1	.	TGTGCCAGCGGCAGGGGGAACACTGAAGCTTTCTTT	CASGRGNTEAFF
TRBV2	once	TRBJ2-2	TRBD1	TGTGCCAGCAGGAGGGGGCCCCAGGCGCTGTTTTTT	CASRRGPQALFF
TRBV5-6	once	TRBJ2-2	.	TGTGCCAGCAGCTTGGGCAGATCGAACACCGGGGAGCTGTTTTTT	CASSLGRSNTGELFF
TRBV29-1	few	TRBJ1-1	.	TGCAGCGTTGAAATTACAGGGAAGACTGAAGCTTTCTTT	CSVEITGKTEAFF
TRBV21-1	.	TRBJ1-5	.	TGTGCCAGCAGCAAAGATCCACAGTGGGTTAGCAATCAGCCCCAGCATTTT	CASSKDPQWVSNQPQHF
TRBV7-8	.	TRBJ1-5	.	TGTGCCAGCAGCCTAAGACAGAACAATCAGCCCCAGCATTTT	CASSLRQNNQPQHF
TRBV6-5	.	TRBJ1-3	.	TGTGCCAGCAGTCGGGGGGCGGACGGAAACACCATATATTTT	CASSRGADGNTIYF
TRBV2	.	TRBJ2-3	TRBD2	TGTGCCAGCTCTTTACTAGCGGGCACAGATACGCAGTATTTT	CASSLLAGTDTQYF
TRBV6-5	once	TRBJ1-2	TRBD1	TGTGCCAGCAGCTTAAACAGGGGGGGTTTTGGCTACACCTTC	CASSLNRGGFGYTF
TRBV5-6	.	TRBJ1-4	.	TGTGCCAGCAGCCTCGACAGGTCCGGGGAAAAACTGTTTTTT	CASSLDRSGEKLFF
TRBV18	.	TRBJ1-5	TRBD1	TGTGCCAGCTCACCATCGAGACAGGGGCAGCAGCCCCAGCATTTT	CASSPSRQGQQPQHF
TRBV7-2	.	TRBJ1-3	.	TGTGCCATCCCCGGCCCGTCTGGAAACACCATATATTTT	CAIPGPSGNTIYF
TRBV3-1/TRBV3-2	.	TRBJ1-6	TRBD1	TGTGCCAGCAGCCAAACTCAGGGGGGGAATTCACCCCTCCACTTT	CASSQTQGGNSPLHF
TRBV4-1	.	TRBJ1-2	TRBD1	TGCGCCAGCAGCCAAGATACAGGGGTGTATGGCTACACCTTC	CASSQDTGVYGYTF